This T cell receptor (beta chain) originates from a study of cytomegalovirus exposure and HLA in healthy donors. A multiplex PCR was run with 60 Vbeta primers and 13 Jbeta primers. Sequencing used immunoSEQ multiplex PCR; TCRdb keeps in-frame clones, though not all of them. The sample includes 150,000 or so clones, roughly 80% of them seen just once. The receptor was derived from a woman between 18 and 30 years old in good health and CMV-seronegative. The sequenced sample consisted of PBMCs.

Written as DNA, the CDR3 is TGTGCCAGCAGCCAAGATGGATACAGGGGAGAATTGTATGGCTACACCTTC. Its translation: CASSQDGYRGELYGYTF. The chain carries TRBV14 and TRBJ1-2, with 7 bases lining up with TRBD1. The CDR3 runs to 17 residues. The germline gives CDR1 SGHDN, CDR2 FVKESK. V shed 0 bases and J 5 bases; nucleotides not matched to a gene: 12.